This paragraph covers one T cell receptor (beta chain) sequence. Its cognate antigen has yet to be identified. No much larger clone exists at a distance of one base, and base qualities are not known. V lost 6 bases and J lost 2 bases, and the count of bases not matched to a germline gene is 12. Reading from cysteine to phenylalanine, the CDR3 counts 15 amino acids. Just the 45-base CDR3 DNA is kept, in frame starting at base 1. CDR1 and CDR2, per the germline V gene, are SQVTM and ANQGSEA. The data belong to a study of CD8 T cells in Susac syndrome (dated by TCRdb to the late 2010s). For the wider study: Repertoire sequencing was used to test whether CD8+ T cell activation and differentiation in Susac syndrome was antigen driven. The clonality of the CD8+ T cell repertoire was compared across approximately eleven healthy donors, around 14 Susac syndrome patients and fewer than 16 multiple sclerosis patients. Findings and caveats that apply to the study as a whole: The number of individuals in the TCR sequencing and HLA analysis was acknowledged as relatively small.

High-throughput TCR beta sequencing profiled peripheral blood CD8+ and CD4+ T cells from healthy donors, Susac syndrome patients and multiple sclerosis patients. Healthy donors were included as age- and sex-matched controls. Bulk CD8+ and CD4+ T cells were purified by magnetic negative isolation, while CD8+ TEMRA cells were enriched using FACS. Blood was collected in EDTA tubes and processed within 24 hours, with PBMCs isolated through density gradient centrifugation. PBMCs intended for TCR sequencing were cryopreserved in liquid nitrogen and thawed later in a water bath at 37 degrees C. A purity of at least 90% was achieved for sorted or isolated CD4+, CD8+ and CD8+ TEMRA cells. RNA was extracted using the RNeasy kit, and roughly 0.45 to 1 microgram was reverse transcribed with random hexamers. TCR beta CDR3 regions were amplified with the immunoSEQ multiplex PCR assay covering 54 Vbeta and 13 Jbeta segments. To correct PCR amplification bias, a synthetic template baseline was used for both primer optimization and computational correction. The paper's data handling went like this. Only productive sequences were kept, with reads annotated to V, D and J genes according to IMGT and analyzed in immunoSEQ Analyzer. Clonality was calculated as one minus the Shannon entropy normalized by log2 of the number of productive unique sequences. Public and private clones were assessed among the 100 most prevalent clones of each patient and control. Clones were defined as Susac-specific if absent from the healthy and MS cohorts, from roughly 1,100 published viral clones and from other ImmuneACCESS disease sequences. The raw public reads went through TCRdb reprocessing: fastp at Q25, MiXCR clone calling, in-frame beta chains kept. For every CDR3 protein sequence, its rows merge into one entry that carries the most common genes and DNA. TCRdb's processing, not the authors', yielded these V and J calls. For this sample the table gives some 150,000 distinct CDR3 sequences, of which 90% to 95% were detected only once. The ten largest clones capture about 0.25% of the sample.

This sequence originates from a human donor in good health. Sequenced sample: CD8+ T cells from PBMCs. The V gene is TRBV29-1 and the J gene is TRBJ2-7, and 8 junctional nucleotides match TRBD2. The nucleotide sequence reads TGCAGCGTAGTGAACCAGCGGGAGCCCCCCTACGAGCAGTACTTC. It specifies CSVVNQREPPYEQYF.